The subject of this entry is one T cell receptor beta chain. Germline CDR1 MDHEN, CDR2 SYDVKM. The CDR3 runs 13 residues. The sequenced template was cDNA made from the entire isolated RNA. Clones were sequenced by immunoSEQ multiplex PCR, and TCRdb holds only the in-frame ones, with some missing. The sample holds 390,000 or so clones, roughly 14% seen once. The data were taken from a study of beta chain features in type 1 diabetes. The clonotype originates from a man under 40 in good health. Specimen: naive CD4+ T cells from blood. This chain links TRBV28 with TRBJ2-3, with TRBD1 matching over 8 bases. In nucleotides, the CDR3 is TGTGCTTTTTCGACAGGGGGCACAGATACGCAGTATTTT. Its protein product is CAFSTGGTDTQYF.